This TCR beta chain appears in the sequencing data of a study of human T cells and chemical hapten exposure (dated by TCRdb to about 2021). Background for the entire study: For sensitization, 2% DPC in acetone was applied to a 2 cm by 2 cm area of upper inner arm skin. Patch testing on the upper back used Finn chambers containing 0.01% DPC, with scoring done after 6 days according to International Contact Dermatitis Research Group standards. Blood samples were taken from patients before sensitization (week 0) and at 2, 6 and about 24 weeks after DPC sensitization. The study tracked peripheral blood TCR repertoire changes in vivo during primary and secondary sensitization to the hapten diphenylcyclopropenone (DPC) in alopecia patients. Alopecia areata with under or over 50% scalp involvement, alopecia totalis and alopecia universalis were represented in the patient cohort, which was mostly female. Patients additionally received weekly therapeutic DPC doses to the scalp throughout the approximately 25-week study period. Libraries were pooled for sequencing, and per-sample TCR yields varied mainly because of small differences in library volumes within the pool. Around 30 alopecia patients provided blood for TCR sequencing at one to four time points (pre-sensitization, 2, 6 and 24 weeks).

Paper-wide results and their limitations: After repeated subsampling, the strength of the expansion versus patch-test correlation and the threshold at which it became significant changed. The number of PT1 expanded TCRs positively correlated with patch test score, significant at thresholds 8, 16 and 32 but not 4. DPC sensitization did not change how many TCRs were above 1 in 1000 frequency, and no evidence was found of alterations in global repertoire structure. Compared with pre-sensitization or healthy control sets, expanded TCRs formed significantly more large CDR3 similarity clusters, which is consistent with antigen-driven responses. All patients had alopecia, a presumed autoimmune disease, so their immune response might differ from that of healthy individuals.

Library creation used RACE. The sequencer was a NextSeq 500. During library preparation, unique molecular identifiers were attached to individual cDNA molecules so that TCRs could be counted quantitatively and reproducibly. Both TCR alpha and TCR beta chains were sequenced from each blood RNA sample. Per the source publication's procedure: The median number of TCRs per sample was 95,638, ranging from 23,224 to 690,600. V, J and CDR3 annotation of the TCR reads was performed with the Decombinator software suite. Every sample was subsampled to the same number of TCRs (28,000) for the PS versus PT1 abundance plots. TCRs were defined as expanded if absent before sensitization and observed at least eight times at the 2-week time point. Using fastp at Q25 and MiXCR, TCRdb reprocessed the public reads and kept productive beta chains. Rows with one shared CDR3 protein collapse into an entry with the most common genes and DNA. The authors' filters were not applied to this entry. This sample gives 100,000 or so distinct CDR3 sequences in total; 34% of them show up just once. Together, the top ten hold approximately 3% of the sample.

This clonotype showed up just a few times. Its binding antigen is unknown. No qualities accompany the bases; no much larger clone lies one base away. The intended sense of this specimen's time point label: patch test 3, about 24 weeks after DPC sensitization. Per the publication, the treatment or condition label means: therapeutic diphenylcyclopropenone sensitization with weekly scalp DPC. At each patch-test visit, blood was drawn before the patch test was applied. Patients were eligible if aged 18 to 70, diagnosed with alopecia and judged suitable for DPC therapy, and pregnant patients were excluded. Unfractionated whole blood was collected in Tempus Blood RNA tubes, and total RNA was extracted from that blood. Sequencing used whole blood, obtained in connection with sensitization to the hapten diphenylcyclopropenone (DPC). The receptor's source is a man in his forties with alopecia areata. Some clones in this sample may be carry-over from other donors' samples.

The DNA sequence is TGTGCCAGCAGTTCCTATGGCGGGCAGCCCCAGCATTTT. Its protein reads: CASSSYGGQPQHF. The chain is encoded by TRBV12-3 or TRBV12-4 joined to TRBJ1-5, with the D gene not clear enough to name. The CDR3 sequence holds 13 residues, the cysteine and phenylalanine included. Kept here is only the CDR3 DNA, which spans 39 bases and is read in frame from base 1. V is shortened by 4 bases, J by 7 bases, and the region joining them spans 11 bases.